Listed below are T cell receptor beta chains from one sample, sequenced in a study of blood T cell repertoires in COVID-19. Data came from immunoSEQ multiplex PCR; TCRdb stores just in-frame clones and leaves some out. The sample has 370,000 or so clones; more than 75% are singletons. Sequencing input: PBMCs or T cells enriched from blood (not recorded which). The receptor source for this set is a man aged 30-40 years who had recovered from COVID-19. Each CDR3 is given with its conserved first and last residue. The D gene is left open where the match is weak. Size is stated for part of the rows, as once, few or many counts, or as a class when the clone is expanded.

>TRBV7-9|.|.|TRBJ1-2
CASSFDSFYGYTF
TGTGCCAGCAGTTTTGACTCATTCTATGGCTACACCTTC
>TRBV27|once|.|TRBJ1-5
CASSPRIIGAGAGWQPQHF
TGTGCCAGCAGCCCCCGTATTATCGGGGCAGGGGCCGGTTGGCAGCCCCAGCATTTT
>TRBV3-1/TRBV3-2|.|.|TRBJ2-7
CASSQESVGRVEQYF
TGTGCCAGCAGCCAAGAGTCAGTTGGCAGGGTCGAGCAGTACTTC
>TRBV6-5|.|TRBD1|TRBJ1-6
CASSLQGSFSDSPLHF
TGTGCCAGCAGTTTACAGGGGTCATTCAGTGATTCACCCCTCCACTTT
>TRBV4-2|.|.|TRBJ1-1
CASSQEGGTEAFF
TGTGCCAGCAGCCAAGAAGGGGGCACTGAAGCTTTCTTT
>TRBV5-1|.|.|TRBJ1-6
CASSDRTQGTPLHF
TGCGCCAGCAGCGACAGGACCCAAGGGACACCCCTCCACTTT
>TRBV6-5|.|TRBD1|TRBJ2-2
CASSLGTGNTGELFF
TGTGCCAGCAGTTTAGGGACAGGGAACACCGGGGAGCTGTTTTTT
>TRBV5-4|.|.|TRBJ1-2
CASSLRANYGYTF
TGTGCCAGCAGCTTGCGAGCTAACTATGGCTACACCTTC
>TRBV6-4|.|TRBD1|TRBJ1-2
CASSPTGGGQYGYTF
TGTGCCAGCAGCCCGACAGGGGGAGGTCAATATGGCTACACCTTC
>TRBV3-1/TRBV3-2|.|.|TRBJ1-4
CASSLSVFEDSPNEKLFF
TGTGCCAGCAGCCTCTCAGTTTTCGAGGACAGCCCGAATGAAAAACTGTTTTTT
>TRBV5-1|.|.|TRBJ2-2
CASSLSRGRAGELFF
TGCGCCAGCAGCTTGAGCAGGGGAAGGGCCGGGGAGCTGTTTTTT
>TRBV11-2|.|TRBD1|TRBJ1-2
CASSQTGGTYGYTF
TGTGCCAGCAGCCAGACAGGGGGCACCTATGGCTACACCTTC
>TRBV30|once|.|TRBJ1-2
CAWSLPNYGYTF
TGTGCCTGGAGTCTTCCGAACTATGGCTACACCTTC
>TRBV27|.|TRBD1|TRBJ1-6
CASSFGQDNSPLHF
TGTGCCAGCAGTTTCGGACAGGACAATTCACCCCTCCACTTT
>TRBV6-2/TRBV6-3|.|.|TRBJ2-2
CASSYRVTRTGELFF
TGTGCCAGCAGTTACAGGGTGACTAGGACCGGGGAGCTGTTTTTT
>TRBV9|.|.|TRBJ2-5
CASTETGGRQETQYF
TGTGCCAGCACGGAAACGGGGGGCAGACAAGAGACCCAGTACTTC
>TRBV7-2|once|.|TRBJ2-5
CASSPDRQETQYF
TGTGCCAGCAGCCCCGACAGGCAAGAGACCCAGTACTTC
>TRBV5-1|.|TRBD1|TRBJ2-7
CASSLRQGDEQYF
TGCGCCAGCAGCTTGCGACAGGGGGACGAGCAGTACTTC
>TRBV5-4|.|.|TRBJ1-4
CASSLGQANEKLFF
TGTGCCAGCAGCTTGGGACAGGCTAATGAAAAACTGTTTTTT
>TRBV5-8|.|.|TRBJ2-1
CASSFFLAGFSYNEQFF
TGTGCCAGCAGCTTCTTCTTGGCAGGATTCTCCTACAATGAGCAGTTCTTC
>TRBV30|.|.|TRBJ2-3
CAWSQVGAQYF
TGTGCCTGGAGTCAGGTCGGGGCGCAGTATTTT
>TRBV7-2|.|TRBD2|TRBJ2-1
CASSLGGGARYNEQFF
TGTGCCAGCAGCTTAGGCGGGGGGGCAAGGTACAATGAGCAGTTCTTC
>TRBV23-1|.|.|TRBJ1-5
CASRGGLSRPQPQHF
TGCGCCAGCAGGGGGGGTCTTTCCCGACCCCAGCCCCAGCATTTT
>TRBV18|.|TRBD1|TRBJ1-2
CASSPSGQGPNYGYTF
TGTGCCAGCTCACCTTCGGGACAGGGGCCCAACTATGGCTACACCTTC
>TRBV3-1/TRBV3-2|.|.|TRBJ2-7
CASSQGPGSAYEQYF
TGTGCCAGCAGCCAGGGGCCAGGGTCGGCCTACGAGCAGTACTTC
>TRBV6-5|.|TRBD2|TRBJ2-3
CASSLNSGDPDTQYF
TGTGCCAGCAGTCTCAATAGCGGGGACCCAGATACGCAGTATTTT
>TRBV28|.|.|TRBJ1-5
CASSRQNNQPQHF
TGTGCCAGCAGTCGACAGAACAATCAGCCCCAGCATTTT
>TRBV15|.|.|TRBJ2-6
CATSEYPSGTGANVLTF
TGTGCCACCAGCGAATACCCGTCAGGGACTGGGGCCAACGTCCTGACTTTC